A selection of T cell receptor beta chains follows, all from one sample in a study of T cell repertoires in cytomegalovirus infection. Each CDR3 protein is one row after TCRdb ran MiXCR on the reads. The sample carries hundreds of thousands of distinct CDR3 sequences, roughly a third recorded once. These receptors' antigens are unknown. This sample comprised cultured PBMCs, obtained from culture after CMV antigen stimulation. Receptors were obtained from a human donor in good health (CMV status not recorded). Some clones in this sample may be carry-over from other donors' samples. Both conserved end residues are part of each CDR3.

j_call v_call cdr3_aa
TRBJ2-3 TRBV29-1 CSVGGPADTDTQYF
TRBJ1-1 TRBV7-9 CASSLVAVNTEAFF
TRBJ1-5 TRBV10-3 CAISTGTQPQHF
TRBJ2-2 TRBV4-3 CASSQLTGTNTGELFF
TRBJ1-2 TRBV7-2 CASRAGQGLYGYTF
TRBJ2-5 TRBV7-8 CASSKDRSQETQYF
TRBJ2-1 TRBV7-9 CASSLAVGSGIDNEQFF
TRBJ2-7 TRBV2 CAAQGTYEQYF
TRBJ2-3 TRBV5-4 CASIPRGGEADTQYF
TRBJ2-1 TRBV11-2 CASSARTGDVNEQFF
TRBJ1-5 TRBV6-1 CASSTWTDDQPQHF
TRBJ1-5 TRBV12-3/TRBV12-4 CASSLGQAVDQPQHF
TRBJ1-1 TRBV19 CASSIDHLLIAGSAEAFF
TRBJ2-5 TRBV27 CASRHYGLAGGSQETQYF
TRBJ1-2 TRBV7-8 CASSLGQDRWGYTF
TRBJ2-2 TRBV2 CASSATGQSTGELFF
TRBJ2-7 TRBV7-9 CASSLVGDGEQYF
TRBJ2-5 TRBV4-3 CASSQGGLGQETQYF
TRBJ1-5 TRBV2 CASSDGRDSNQPQHF
TRBJ2-7 TRBV12-3/TRBV12-4 CASTQAGAVYEQYF
TRBJ2-1 TRBV7-2 CASRPQATGYNEQFF
TRBJ2-2 TRBV9 CASSVGANTGELFF
TRBJ2-5 TRBV2 CASAPRRFETQYF
TRBJ2-7 TRBV14 CASSQGYGAYEQYF
TRBJ2-1 TRBV7-2 CASSPSRGLAGESGGNEQFF
TRBJ2-7 TRBV7-2 CASSLFRYSYEQYF
TRBJ2-1 TRBV6-5 CASSRRTGALYNEQFF
TRBJ2-6 TRBV11-2 CASSLVQGQRLTSGANVLTF
TRBJ2-3 TRBV9 CASSVALGWADTQYF
TRBJ1-1 TRBV18 CASSPPATGFTEAFF
TRBJ2-2 TRBV4-3 CASSHVRQGNTGELFF
TRBJ1-5 TRBV28 CASSPRRGWVGQPQHF
TRBJ2-7 TRBV19 CASSFSDRGDYEQYF
TRBJ1-2 TRBV7-2 CASSAGQGLSYGYTF
TRBJ1-1 TRBV4-1 CASSGIGGVSEAFF
TRBJ2-5 TRBV7-2 CASSSWGDETQYF
TRBJ2-2 TRBV7-6 CASSLRGDYLTGELFF
TRBJ2-1 TRBV11-2 CASSFLSTSNEQFF
TRBJ2-7 TRBV7-2 CASSFYGGATKGQYF
TRBJ1-5 TRBV5-6 CASSAGTGISNQPQHF
TRBJ2-7 TRBV19 CASSPETSGSYSSYEQYF
TRBJ2-1 TRBV7-2 CASSPPAGTRFF
TRBJ2-3 TRBV7-2 CASSSQSDTQYF
TRBJ2-1 TRBV28 CASSSYPYNEQFF
TRBJ1-3 TRBV11-2 CASSTGQSGNTIYF
TRBJ1-1 TRBV11-2 CASSLAINRQMNTEAFF
TRBJ1-5 TRBV6-1 CATYPTGLYQPQHF
TRBJ1-2 TRBV29-1 CSVARAQYGYTF